This T cell receptor (beta chain) is from a study of blood T cell repertoires in COVID-19. About the study: PBMCs, B-cell-depleted T cells, or T cells provided the cDNA or gDNA that made up the material.

CDR1 and CDR2 from the germline V gene are SGHTA and FQGNSA. The CDR3 totals 15 residues. V shed 4 bases and J shed 5 bases, with 14 bases lying between them. Only in-frame clones appear in the TCRdb table, and some are missing; sequencing was by immunoSEQ multiplex PCR. Altogether 130,000 or so clones are present, roughly 84% being singletons, with the ten largest covering around 4.2%. The chain combines TRBV7-2 with TRBJ2-2, with D possibly matching TRBD1 (5 bases). The sequence was collected from a woman in her twenties or thirties who had recovered from COVID-19. Material for sequencing was PBMCs or T cells enriched from blood (not recorded which). Here the CDR3 DNA reads TGTGCCAGCAGCTCCGCCGACGCAGGGACCGGGGAGCTGTTTTTT. Amino acids: CASSSADAGTGELFF.